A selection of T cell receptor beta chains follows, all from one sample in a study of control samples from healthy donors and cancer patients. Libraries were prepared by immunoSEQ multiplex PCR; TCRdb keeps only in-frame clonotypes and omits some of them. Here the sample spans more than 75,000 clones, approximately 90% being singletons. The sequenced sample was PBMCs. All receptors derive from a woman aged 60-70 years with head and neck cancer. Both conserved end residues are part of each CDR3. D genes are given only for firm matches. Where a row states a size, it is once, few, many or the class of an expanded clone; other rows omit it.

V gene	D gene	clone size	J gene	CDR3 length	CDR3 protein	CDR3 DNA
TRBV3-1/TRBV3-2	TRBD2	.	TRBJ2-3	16	CASSSETSGRRDTQYF	TGTGCCAGCAGCAGTGAGACTAGCGGGAGGCGTGATACGCAGTATTTT
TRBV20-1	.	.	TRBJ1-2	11	CSAVRDVYYTF	TGCAGTGCTGTCCGGGACGTCTACTACACCTTC
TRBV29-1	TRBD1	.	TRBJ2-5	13	CSCTGGAGETQYF	TGCAGCTGTACAGGGGGCGCCGGGGAGACCCAGTACTTC
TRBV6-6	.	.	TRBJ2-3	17	CASSPLGQPSRTDTQYF	TGTGCCAGCAGTCCCCTTGGACAGCCCTCACGCACAGATACGCAGTATTTT
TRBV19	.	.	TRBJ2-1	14	CASSISQAYNEQFF	TGTGCCAGTAGTATCAGCCAGGCCTACAATGAGCAGTTCTTC
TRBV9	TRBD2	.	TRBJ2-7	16	CASTSGTSGSLNEQYF	TGTGCCAGCACCTCCGGGACTAGCGGGAGTCTGAACGAGCAGTACTTC
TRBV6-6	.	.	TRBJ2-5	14	CASSYSLAVETQYF	TGTGCCAGCAGTTACTCTTTAGCGGTGGAGACCCAGTACTTC
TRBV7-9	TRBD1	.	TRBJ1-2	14	CASSLDGTGKGYTF	TGTGCCAGCAGCTTAGACGGGACAGGGAAAGGCTACACCTTC
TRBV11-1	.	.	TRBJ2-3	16	CASSPRGTKSTDTQYF	TGTGCCAGCAGCCCGAGAGGGACAAAGAGCACAGATACGCAGTATTTT
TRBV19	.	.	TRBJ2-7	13	CASSGKSSYEQYF	TGTGCCAGTAGCGGGAAGAGCTCCTACGAGCAGTACTTC
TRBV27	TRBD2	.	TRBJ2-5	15	CASRLEWTSAQTQYF	TGTGCCAGCAGGCTAGAATGGACTAGCGCACAGACCCAGTACTTC
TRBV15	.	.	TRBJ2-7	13	CATSSQSTYEQYF	TGTGCCACCAGCAGCCAGAGTACCTACGAGCAGTACTTC
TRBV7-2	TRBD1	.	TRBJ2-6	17	CASSSNPGGLGANVLTF	TGTGCCAGCAGCTCTAACCCAGGGGGCCTTGGGGCCAACGTCCTGACTTTC
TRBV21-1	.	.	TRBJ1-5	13	CASIRGRNQPQHF	TGTGCCAGCATCCGGGGGCGGAATCAGCCCCAGCATTTT
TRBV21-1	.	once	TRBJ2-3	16	CASSESGREGTDTQYF	TGTGCCAGCAGCGAAAGCGGGAGGGAGGGCACAGATACGCAGTATTTT
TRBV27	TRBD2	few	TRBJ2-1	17	CASSHSLAGGLFNEQFF	TGTGCCAGCAGCCACAGTCTAGCGGGAGGTTTGTTTAATGAGCAGTTCTTC
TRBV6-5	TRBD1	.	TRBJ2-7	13	CASSYDRVYEQYF	TGTGCCAGCAGTTACGACAGGGTATACGAGCAGTACTTC
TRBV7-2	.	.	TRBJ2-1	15	CASSSREHRSTEQFF	TGTGCCAGCAGCTCCCGGGAACACCGTTCCACTGAGCAGTTCTTC
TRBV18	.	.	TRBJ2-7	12	CASSPRGYEQYF	TGTGCCAGCTCACCCCGGGGCTACGAGCAGTACTTC
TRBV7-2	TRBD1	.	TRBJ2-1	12	CASSLTGGEQFF	TGTGCCAGCAGCTTAACAGGGGGTGAGCAGTTCTTC
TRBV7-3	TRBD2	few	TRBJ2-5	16	CASSFGSGRVEETQYF	TGTGCCAGCAGCTTCGGCTCAGGGAGGGTGGAAGAGACCCAGTACTTC
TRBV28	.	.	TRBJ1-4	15	CASSRIQYALEKLFF	TGTGCCAGCAGTCGCATACAGTACGCCCTTGAAAAACTGTTTTTT
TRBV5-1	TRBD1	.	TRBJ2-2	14	CASGDRGQAGELFF	TGCGCCAGCGGGGACAGGGGGCAAGCCGGGGAGCTGTTTTTT